Listed below are T cell receptor beta chains from one sample, sequenced in a study of blood T cell repertoires in COVID-19. Sequenced by immunoSEQ multiplex PCR; TCRdb stores in-frame clones only, minus some. The table lists under 150,000 clones, approximately 90% of them singletons, with roughly 18% in the top ten. The sequencing sample was made of peripheral blood. The receptors here all came from a man aged 50-60 years with active or convalescent COVID-19. The CDR3 runs from the conserved cysteine through the conserved F or W. D genes are given only for firm matches. Not every row has a clone size; where given, it reads once, few, many or a size class.

V	D	J	size	CDR3	DNA
TRBV7-8	TRBD1	TRBJ1-5	.	CASRGTALQPQHF	TGTGCCAGCAGAGGGACAGCTCTTCAGCCCCAGCATTTT
TRBV10-3	.	TRBJ1-2	.	CAISVGPGKSNYGYTF	TGTGCCATCAGTGTGGGCCCAGGCAAGTCTAACTATGGCTACACCTTC
TRBV6-6	TRBD1	TRBJ1-5	.	CASSYLDRGLQPQHF	TGTGCCAGCAGTTACCTAGACAGGGGGCTTCAGCCCCAGCATTTT
TRBV5-4	TRBD2	TRBJ2-1	once	CASSLSTSGISYNEQFF	TGTGCCAGCAGCTTGTCGACTAGCGGGATCTCCTACAATGAGCAGTTCTTC
TRBV7-8	TRBD1	TRBJ2-3	.	CASSKDRVGADTQYF	TGTGCCAGCAGCAAGGACAGGGTTGGCGCAGATACGCAGTATTTT
TRBV28	.	TRBJ1-5	.	CASSSNPRLTPQHF	TGTGCCAGCAGTTCTAATCCCCGGTTAACGCCCCAGCATTTT
TRBV5-5	.	TRBJ1-6	.	CASSPWGEGSPLHF	TGTGCCAGCAGCCCCTGGGGGGAGGGTTCACCCCTCCACTTT
TRBV24-1	.	TRBJ2-1	.	CATGSRLEVEQFF	TGTGCCACCGGGTCTCGCCTAGAGGTCGAGCAGTTCTTC
TRBV30	TRBD2	TRBJ2-3	once	CASTSGSSTDTQYF	TGTGCCTCCACTAGCGGGAGCAGCACAGATACGCAGTATTTT
TRBV3-1/TRBV3-2	.	TRBJ2-7	few	CASSQVGENSYEQYF	TGTGCCAGCAGCCAAGTAGGAGAGAACTCCTACGAGCAGTACTTC
TRBV27	TRBD2	TRBJ2-5	.	CASSFGGGAQETQYF	TGTGCCAGCAGTTTCGGGGGAGGGGCCCAAGAGACCCAGTACTTC
TRBV10-3	.	TRBJ2-7	.	CAIMSGDGREQYF	TGTGCCATCATGTCAGGGGACGGGCGCGAGCAGTACTTC
TRBV5-1	.	TRBJ1-3	.	CASSLVGQSGNTIYF	TGCGCCAGCAGCTTGGTGGGCCAGTCTGGAAACACCATATATTTT
TRBV3-1/TRBV3-2	TRBD1	TRBJ1-4	once	CASSQGDRGHEKLFF	TGTGCCAGCAGCCAAGGGGACAGGGGGCATGAAAAACTGTTTTTT
TRBV14	TRBD1	TRBJ1-6	once	CASSRTGGNSPLHF	TGTGCCAGCAGCAGGACAGGGGGCAACTCACCCCTCCACTTT
TRBV5-6	.	TRBJ1-2	.	CASSLFRTPNYGYTF	TGTGCCAGCAGCTTGTTTAGGACTCCTAACTATGGCTACACCTTC
TRBV29-1	.	TRBJ2-3	.	CSVRDGPADTQYF	TGCAGCGTCCGGGATGGACCGGCCGATACGCAGTATTTT
TRBV19	TRBD1	TRBJ1-3	.	CASSLAGTGSGNTIYF	TGTGCCAGTAGTCTCGCCGGGACAGGGTCTGGAAACACCATATATTTT
TRBV10-1	TRBD1	TRBJ2-1	.	CATTTGGNNEQFF	TGCGCCACTACGACAGGGGGCAACAATGAGCAGTTCTTC
TRBV24-1	TRBD1	TRBJ1-6	.	CATSDLLRDRGLRNSPLHF	TGTGCCACCAGTGACCTCCTCCGGGACAGGGGGCTGCGTAATTCACCCCTCCACTTT
TRBV10-1	TRBD1	TRBJ1-5	few	CASSELAGGDQPQHF	TGCGCCAGCAGTGAGTTGGCAGGGGGCGATCAGCCCCAGCATTTT
TRBV6-4	.	TRBJ1-2	.	CASSDGSRGTYGYTF	TGTGCCAGCAGTGACGGTTCCAGGGGCACCTATGGCTACACCTTC
TRBV3-1/TRBV3-2	TRBD1	TRBJ2-1	once	CASSQPRGRSNNEQFF	TGTGCCAGCAGCCAGCCTAGGGGGCGGTCGAACAATGAGCAGTTCTTC
TRBV5-1	.	TRBJ2-5	.	CASSLSLGGIAPQYF	TGCGCCAGCAGCTTGTCGCTGGGGGGAATAGCGCCCCAGTACTTC
TRBV19	.	TRBJ1-4	.	CASSTRTSGEYEKLFF	TGTGCCAGTAGTACTCGAACCTCGGGAGAGTATGAAAAACTGTTTTTT
TRBV7-2	.	TRBJ1-5	.	CASSLDTFGAYSNQPQHF	TGTGCCAGCAGCTTAGATACTTTTGGGGCATATAGCAATCAGCCCCAGCATTTT
TRBV27	.	TRBJ1-2	.	CASSPTGNYGYTF	TGTGCCAGCAGCCCTACAGGGAACTATGGCTACACCTTC
TRBV27	TRBD1	TRBJ2-2	.	CASSLVLGTGRTGELFF	TGTGCCAGCAGTTTAGTTCTAGGGACAGGGCGTACCGGGGAGCTGTTTTTT
TRBV7-8	.	TRBJ1-2	.	CASSLAQGGYTF	TGTGCCAGCAGCTTAGCGCAGGGTGGCTACACCTTC
TRBV7-6	TRBD2	TRBJ2-1	.	CASSFEAGGPNNEQFF	TGTGCCAGCAGCTTCGAAGCGGGAGGACCAAACAATGAGCAGTTCTTC
TRBV12-5	TRBD2	TRBJ2-1	.	CASGPSPFAGGANEQFF	TGTGCTAGTGGACCCTCCCCGTTCGCGGGAGGGGCGAATGAGCAGTTCTTC
TRBV7-9	TRBD2	TRBJ2-3	.	CASSPAQAGADTQYF	TGTGCCAGCAGCCCCGCTCAAGCGGGAGCTGATACGCAGTATTTT
TRBV5-4	.	TRBJ2-7	.	CASSLQVAPHEQYF	TGTGCCAGCAGCTTACAGGTAGCTCCCCACGAGCAGTACTTC
TRBV6-1	TRBD1	TRBJ2-3	.	CASREQGKMGTDTQYF	TGTGCCAGCAGGGAACAGGGGAAGATGGGGACAGATACGCAGTATTTT
TRBV27	TRBD2	TRBJ2-1	.	CASRIGGSSYNEQFF	TGTGCCAGCAGGATCGGGGGGAGCTCCTACAATGAGCAGTTCTTC
TRBV5-1	.	TRBJ2-5	once	CASSFRADQETQYF	TGCGCCAGCAGCTTTCGAGCGGATCAAGAGACCCAGTACTTC
TRBV2	.	TRBJ1-1	.	CASSEALQWRDTEAFF	TGTGCCAGCAGTGAAGCGCTTCAATGGAGGGACACTGAAGCTTTCTTT
TRBV7-8	.	TRBJ2-3	.	CASSLGGVGASTDTQYF	TGTGCCAGCAGCTTAGGGGGCGTGGGGGCCAGCACAGATACGCAGTATTTT
TRBV30	TRBD1	TRBJ1-6	few	CAWKGQGLFNSPLHF	TGTGCCTGGAAGGGACAGGGTTTGTTTAATTCACCCCTCCACTTT
TRBV29-1	.	TRBJ2-1	.	CSVALDKRGYYNEQFF	TGCAGCGTTGCCTTAGATAAAAGGGGATACTACAATGAGCAGTTCTTC
TRBV4-2	.	TRBJ2-3	.	CASSQEYRSTDTQYF	TGTGCCAGCAGCCAAGAATACAGGAGCACAGATACGCAGTATTTT
TRBV27	TRBD1	TRBJ1-2	.	CASSRQGGDYGYTF	TGTGCCAGCAGTCGACAGGGGGGGGACTATGGCTACACCTTC
TRBV7-9	TRBD2	TRBJ2-7	once	CASSLVAGTSGTSYEQYF	TGTGCCAGCAGCTTAGTGGCCGGGACTAGCGGGACCTCCTACGAGCAGTACTTC
TRBV4-2	.	TRBJ2-3	.	CASSQPTGGRDTQYF	TGTGCCAGCAGCCAACCTACGGGGGGCCGAGATACGCAGTATTTT
TRBV5-4	.	TRBJ2-2	.	CASSPYTGELFF	TGTGCCAGCAGCCCCTACACCGGGGAGCTGTTTTTT
TRBV10-1	.	TRBJ2-5	.	CASSERKAAGETQYF	TGCGCCAGCAGTGAGAGGAAGGCGGCGGGGGAGACCCAGTACTTC
TRBV6-5	.	TRBJ2-3	once	CASSYPGKVDTQYF	TGTGCCAGCAGTTACCCGGGGAAGGTGGATACGCAGTATTTT
TRBV5-6	.	TRBJ1-2	once	CASSAGFGYTF	TGTGCCAGCAGTGCGGGGTTCGGCTACACCTTC
TRBV11-2	.	TRBJ1-1	.	CASSIGSTEAFF	TGTGCCAGCAGCATAGGTAGCACTGAAGCTTTCTTT
TRBV15	.	TRBJ1-4	.	CATSNDRFEKLFF	TGTGCCACCAGCAACGACAGATTTGAAAAACTGTTTTTT
TRBV19	TRBD2	TRBJ2-2	.	CAIHRELAGANTGELFF	TGTGCCATCCACAGGGAACTAGCGGGTGCGAACACCGGGGAGCTGTTTTTT
TRBV28	TRBD1	TRBJ2-7	.	CASRLSTGGKYEQYF	TGTGCCAGCAGATTATCGACAGGGGGCAAGTACGAGCAGTACTTC
TRBV10-3	TRBD1	TRBJ1-5	few	CAISDGTGVGQPQHF	TGTGCCATCAGTGACGGGACAGGGGTAGGTCAGCCCCAGCATTTT
TRBV2	.	TRBJ2-5	.	CASNIQGSGTQYF	TGTGCCAGCAACATACAGGGTTCGGGGACCCAGTACTTC